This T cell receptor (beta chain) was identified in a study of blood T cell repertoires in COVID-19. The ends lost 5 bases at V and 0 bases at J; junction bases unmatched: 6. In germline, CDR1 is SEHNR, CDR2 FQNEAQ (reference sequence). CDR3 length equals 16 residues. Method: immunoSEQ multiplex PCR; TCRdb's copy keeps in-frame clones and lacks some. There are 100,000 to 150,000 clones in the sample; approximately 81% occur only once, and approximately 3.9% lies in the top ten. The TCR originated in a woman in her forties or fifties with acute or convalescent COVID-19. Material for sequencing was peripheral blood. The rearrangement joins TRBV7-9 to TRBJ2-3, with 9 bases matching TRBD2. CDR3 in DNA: TGTGCCAGCAGCGCCGGTAGCGGGGGAAGCACAGATACGCAGTATTTT. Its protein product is CASSAGSGGSTDTQYF. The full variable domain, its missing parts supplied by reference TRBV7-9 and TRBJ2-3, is DTGVSQNPRHKITKRGQNVTFRCDPISEHNRLYWYRQTLGQGPEFLTYFQNEAQLEKSRLLSDRFSAERPKGSFSTLEIQRTEQGDSAMYLCASSAGSGGSTDTQYFGPGTRLTVL.